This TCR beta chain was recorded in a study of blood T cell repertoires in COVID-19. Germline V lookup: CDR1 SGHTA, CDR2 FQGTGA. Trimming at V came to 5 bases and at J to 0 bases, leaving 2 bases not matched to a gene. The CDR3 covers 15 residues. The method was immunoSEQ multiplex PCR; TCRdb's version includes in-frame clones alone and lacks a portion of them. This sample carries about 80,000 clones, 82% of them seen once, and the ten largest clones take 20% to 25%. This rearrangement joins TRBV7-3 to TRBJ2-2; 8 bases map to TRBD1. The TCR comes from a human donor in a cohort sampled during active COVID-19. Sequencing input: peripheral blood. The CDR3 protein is CASSVDRANTGELFF. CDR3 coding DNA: TGTGCCAGCAGCGTGGACAGGGCGAACACCGGGGAGCTGTTTTTT.